The clone carrying this TCR beta chain was detected only a few times. Its antigen is unknown. MiXCR was run by TCRdb on the 5' RACE reads, yielding one entry per CDR3 protein. The table includes approximately 190,000 distinct CDR3 sequences, approximately 16% detected once. This sample is drawn from a study of identical twins. Notes on the study in general: A partial confounding effect on zero-insertion analyses could come from invariant MAIT and iNKT cells. Sharing of beta out-of-frame sequences by twins showed a weaker excess. In cord blood, abundant beta clonotypes had fewer insertions; memory showed no trend.

Separately, the same data were catalogued under a study of T cells expressing NK-cell markers. In that study: Clarity on HCMV specificity was lacking for the expanded NKG2C+ T cell clones.

The TCR originated in a woman aged 18-29 years in good health. Sequenced material: CD8+ T cells sorted from blood.

Here the CDR3 reads CASSVAAGTEAFF. CDR3 coding DNA: TGTGCCAGCAGCGTAGCTGCGGGGACTGAAGCTTTCTTT. This chain connects TRBV9 to TRBJ1-1; D ambiguous. Trimming shortened V by 0 bases and J by 5 bases, and 8 bases separated the two germline ends. CDR3 size: 13 residues. In germline, CDR1 is SGDLS, CDR2 YYNGEE.